A selection of T cell receptor beta chains follows, all from one sample in a study of cytomegalovirus exposure and HLA in healthy donors. Clones were read by immunoSEQ multiplex PCR, and TCRdb kept only the in-frame ones, dropping some. The sample includes over 150,000 clones, over 65% of them seen just once. Sequenced: PBMCs. These receptors all stem from a woman aged 40 to 50 in good health and CMV-seronegative. The CDR3 runs from the conserved cysteine through the conserved F or W. The D gene is left open where the match is weak. A clone size is listed for some rows: how often the clone was seen (once, few, many), or a class if it is expanded.

J	size	V	D	DNA	CDR3
TRBJ2-7	NA	TRBV10-3	NA	TGTGCCACCTGGCGGGGCGAGTCCTACGAGCAGTACTTC	CATWRGESYEQYF
TRBJ1-1	NA	TRBV9	NA	TGTGCCAGCAGCGTAGCGGGGACTGAAGCTTTCTTT	CASSVAGTEAFF
TRBJ1-1	once	TRBV5-1	TRBD1	TGCGCCAGTTTAATGACAGGGGGCCCTGACACTGAAGCTTTCTTT	CASLMTGGPDTEAFF
TRBJ1-3	NA	TRBV28	TRBD1	TGTGCCAGCAGACGGACAGGGCATTCGGGAAACACCATATATTTT	CASRRTGHSGNTIYF
TRBJ1-1	NA	TRBV6-5	NA	TGTGCCAGCAGTTACGCCGGGGAGACTGAAGCTTTCTTT	CASSYAGETEAFF
TRBJ2-7	NA	TRBV6-5	NA	TGTGCCAGCAACCCTTTAACAGGTTCGGGCGAGCAGTACTTC	CASNPLTGSGEQYF
TRBJ1-1	NA	TRBV18	NA	TGTGCCAGCTCACCAGGGTCAGGACTCATGAACACTGAAGCTTTCTTT	CASSPGSGLMNTEAFF
TRBJ1-1	NA	TRBV19	TRBD1	TGTGCCAGTAGCACAGACAGGGATACTGAAGCTTTCTTT	CASSTDRDTEAFF
TRBJ2-3	NA	TRBV7-9	NA	TGTGCCAGCGACAGAAGCACAGATACGCAGTATTTT	CASDRSTDTQYF
TRBJ2-5	NA	TRBV11-3	TRBD1	TGTGCCAGCAGCGTATCTCACGGGACAGGGAAGGAAGAGACCCAGTACTTC	CASSVSHGTGKEETQYF
TRBJ2-7	NA	TRBV5-4	TRBD2	TGTGCCAGCAGCCCGGGGGGGGTCTCATACGAGCAGTACTTC	CASSPGGVSYEQYF
TRBJ2-1	NA	TRBV2	TRBD1	TGTGTCAGCAGTGAAGAGGCGACAGGGGGGAATGAGCAGTTCTTC	CVSSEEATGGNEQFF
TRBJ1-2	NA	TRBV19	NA	TGTGCCAGTAGTCGGCCGGACAGTGCTGTTCCATCGGCGGGCTACACCTTC	CASSRPDSAVPSAGYTF
TRBJ1-1	NA	TRBV11-3	NA	TGTGCCAGCAGCTTAGATGAGTTCAGGCTGAACACTGAAGCTTTCTTT	CASSLDEFRLNTEAFF
TRBJ2-7	once	TRBV2	NA	TGTGCCAGCAGTGAAGCCTGGGGGCGGTCCGGGACACCGATTTTCGGGGAGCAGTACTTC	CASSEAWGRSGTPIFGEQYF
TRBJ2-4	NA	TRBV6-1	TRBD1	TGTGCCAGCAGTGAAGGGACAGGGAGCCAGCCGTACTTC	CASSEGTGSQPYF
TRBJ2-7	NA	TRBV7-2	TRBD1	TGTGCCAGCAGCCCCTGGGGGACAGGGTCCTACGAGCAGTACTTC	CASSPWGTGSYEQYF
TRBJ1-1	NA	TRBV29-1	TRBD1	TGCAGCGTTGGGACAGGGGGCTGGAACACTGAAGCTTTCTTT	CSVGTGGWNTEAFF
TRBJ2-2	NA	TRBV5-1	NA	TGCGCCAGCAGCCCGTTTACCGTCGGGACAAACACCGGGGAGCTGTTTTTT	CASSPFTVGTNTGELFF
TRBJ1-2	NA	TRBV7-9	TRBD1	TGTGCCAGCATCCCAGGGGGGCACCCCCAGCGGGGCTACACCTTC	CASIPGGHPQRGYTF